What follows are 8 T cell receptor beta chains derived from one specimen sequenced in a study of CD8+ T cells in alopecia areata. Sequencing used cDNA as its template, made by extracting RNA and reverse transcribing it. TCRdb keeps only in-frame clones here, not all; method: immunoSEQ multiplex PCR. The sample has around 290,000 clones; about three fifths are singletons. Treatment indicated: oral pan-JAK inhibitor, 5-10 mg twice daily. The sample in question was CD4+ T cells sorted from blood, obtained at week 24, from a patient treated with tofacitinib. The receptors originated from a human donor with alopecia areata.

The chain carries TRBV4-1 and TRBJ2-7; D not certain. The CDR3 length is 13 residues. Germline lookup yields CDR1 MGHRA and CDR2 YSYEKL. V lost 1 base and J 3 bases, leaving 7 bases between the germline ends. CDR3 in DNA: TGCGCCAGCAGCCAAGTAGAGTTCTACGAGCAGTACTTC. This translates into CASSQVEFYEQYF.

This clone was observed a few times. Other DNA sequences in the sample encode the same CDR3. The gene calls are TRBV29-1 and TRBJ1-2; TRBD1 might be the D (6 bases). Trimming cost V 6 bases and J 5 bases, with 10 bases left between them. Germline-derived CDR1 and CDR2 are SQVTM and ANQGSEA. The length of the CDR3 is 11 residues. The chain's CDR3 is CSVEGGYGYTF. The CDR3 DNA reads TGCAGCGTAGAGGGGGGGTATGGCTACACCTTC.

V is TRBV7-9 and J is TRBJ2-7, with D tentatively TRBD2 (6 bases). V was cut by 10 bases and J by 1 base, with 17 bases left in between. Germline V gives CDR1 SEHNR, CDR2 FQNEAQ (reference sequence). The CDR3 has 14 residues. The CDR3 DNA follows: TGTGCCACCAACTTGGCCGGGGGATCCTACGAGCAGTACTTC. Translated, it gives CATNLAGGSYEQYF.

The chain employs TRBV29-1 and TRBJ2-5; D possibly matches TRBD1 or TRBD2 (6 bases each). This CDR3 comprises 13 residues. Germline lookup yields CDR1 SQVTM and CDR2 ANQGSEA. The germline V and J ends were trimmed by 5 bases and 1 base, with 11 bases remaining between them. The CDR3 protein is CSVPKGGQETQYF. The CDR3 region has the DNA TGCAGCGTTCCCAAGGGGGGCCAAGAGACCCAGTACTTC.

The CDR3 sequence: CATSREGGTYEQYF. CDR3 bases: TGTGCCACCAGCAGAGAAGGGGGAACCTACGAGCAGTACTTC. The chain has TRBV15 and TRBJ2-7, with D perhaps matching TRBD1 (6 bases). The V end was cut by 0 bases, the J end by 2 bases, with 8 bases between. Germline V gene data show CDR1 as LNHNV and CDR2 as YYDKDF (reference sequence). This CDR3 comprises 14 residues.

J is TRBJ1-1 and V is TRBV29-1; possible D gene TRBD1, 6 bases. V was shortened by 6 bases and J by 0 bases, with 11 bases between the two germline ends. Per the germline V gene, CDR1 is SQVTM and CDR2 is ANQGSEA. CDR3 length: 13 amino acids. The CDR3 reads CSVHRVMNTEAFF. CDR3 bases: TGCAGCGTCCACAGGGTCATGAACACTGAAGCTTTCTTT. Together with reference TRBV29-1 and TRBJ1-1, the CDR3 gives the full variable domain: SAVISQKPSRDICQRGTSLTIQCQVDSQVTMMFWYRQQPGQSLTLIATANQGSEATYESGFVIDKFPISRPNLTFSTLTVSNMSPEDSSIYLCSVHRVMNTEAFFGQGTRLTVV.

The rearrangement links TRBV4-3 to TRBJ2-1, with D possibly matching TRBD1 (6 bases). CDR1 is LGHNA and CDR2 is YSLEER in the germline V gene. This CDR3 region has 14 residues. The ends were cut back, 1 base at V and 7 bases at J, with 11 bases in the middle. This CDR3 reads CASSQVGGINEQFF. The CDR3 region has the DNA TGCGCCAGCAGCCAAGTAGGGGGTATTAATGAGCAGTTCTTC.

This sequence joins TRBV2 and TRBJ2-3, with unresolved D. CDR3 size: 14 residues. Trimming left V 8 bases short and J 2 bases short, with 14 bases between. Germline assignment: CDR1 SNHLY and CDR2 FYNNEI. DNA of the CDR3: TGTGCCAGCCAGAAGACCTATCCCACAGATACGCAGTATTTT. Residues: CASQKTYPTDTQYF. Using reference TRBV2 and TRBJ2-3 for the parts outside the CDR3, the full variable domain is EPEVTQTPSHQVTQMGQEVILRCVPISNHLYFYWYRQILGQKVEFLVSFYNNEISEKSEIFDDQFSVERPDGSNFTLKIRSTKLEDSAMYFCASQKTYPTDTQYFGPGTRLTVL.